The sequence of this T cell receptor (beta chain) was determined in a study of T-cell memory formation after mild COVID-19. Study findings and constraints: Clones contracting across day 15 to 85 had a balanced CD4/CD8 profile; later expanding clones leaned CD4+.

One entry per CDR3 protein results from TCRdb running MiXCR on the 5' RACE reads. There are about 430,000 distinct CDR3 sequences in the sample; 20% to 25% occur only once, and 8.8% lies in the top ten. Details on this clonotype: The antigen is not known.

This CDR3 comprises 14 residues. V was pared by 5 bases and J by 1 base, with 11 bases between. In germline, CDR1 is KGHDR, CDR2 SFDVKD. The chain couples TRBV24-1 to TRBJ2-7; maybe TRBD2 (6 bases). This sequence originates from an adult woman who had mild COVID-19 (a few samples of this study predate the infection). Cell type and time point are not known. Sequencing was carried out using PBMCs or a T cell subset sorted from them (not recorded which). CDR3 DNA sequence: TGTGCCACCAGTGCGGGGGTGGGGTCCTACGAGCAGTACTTC. Its protein is CATSAGVGSYEQYF.